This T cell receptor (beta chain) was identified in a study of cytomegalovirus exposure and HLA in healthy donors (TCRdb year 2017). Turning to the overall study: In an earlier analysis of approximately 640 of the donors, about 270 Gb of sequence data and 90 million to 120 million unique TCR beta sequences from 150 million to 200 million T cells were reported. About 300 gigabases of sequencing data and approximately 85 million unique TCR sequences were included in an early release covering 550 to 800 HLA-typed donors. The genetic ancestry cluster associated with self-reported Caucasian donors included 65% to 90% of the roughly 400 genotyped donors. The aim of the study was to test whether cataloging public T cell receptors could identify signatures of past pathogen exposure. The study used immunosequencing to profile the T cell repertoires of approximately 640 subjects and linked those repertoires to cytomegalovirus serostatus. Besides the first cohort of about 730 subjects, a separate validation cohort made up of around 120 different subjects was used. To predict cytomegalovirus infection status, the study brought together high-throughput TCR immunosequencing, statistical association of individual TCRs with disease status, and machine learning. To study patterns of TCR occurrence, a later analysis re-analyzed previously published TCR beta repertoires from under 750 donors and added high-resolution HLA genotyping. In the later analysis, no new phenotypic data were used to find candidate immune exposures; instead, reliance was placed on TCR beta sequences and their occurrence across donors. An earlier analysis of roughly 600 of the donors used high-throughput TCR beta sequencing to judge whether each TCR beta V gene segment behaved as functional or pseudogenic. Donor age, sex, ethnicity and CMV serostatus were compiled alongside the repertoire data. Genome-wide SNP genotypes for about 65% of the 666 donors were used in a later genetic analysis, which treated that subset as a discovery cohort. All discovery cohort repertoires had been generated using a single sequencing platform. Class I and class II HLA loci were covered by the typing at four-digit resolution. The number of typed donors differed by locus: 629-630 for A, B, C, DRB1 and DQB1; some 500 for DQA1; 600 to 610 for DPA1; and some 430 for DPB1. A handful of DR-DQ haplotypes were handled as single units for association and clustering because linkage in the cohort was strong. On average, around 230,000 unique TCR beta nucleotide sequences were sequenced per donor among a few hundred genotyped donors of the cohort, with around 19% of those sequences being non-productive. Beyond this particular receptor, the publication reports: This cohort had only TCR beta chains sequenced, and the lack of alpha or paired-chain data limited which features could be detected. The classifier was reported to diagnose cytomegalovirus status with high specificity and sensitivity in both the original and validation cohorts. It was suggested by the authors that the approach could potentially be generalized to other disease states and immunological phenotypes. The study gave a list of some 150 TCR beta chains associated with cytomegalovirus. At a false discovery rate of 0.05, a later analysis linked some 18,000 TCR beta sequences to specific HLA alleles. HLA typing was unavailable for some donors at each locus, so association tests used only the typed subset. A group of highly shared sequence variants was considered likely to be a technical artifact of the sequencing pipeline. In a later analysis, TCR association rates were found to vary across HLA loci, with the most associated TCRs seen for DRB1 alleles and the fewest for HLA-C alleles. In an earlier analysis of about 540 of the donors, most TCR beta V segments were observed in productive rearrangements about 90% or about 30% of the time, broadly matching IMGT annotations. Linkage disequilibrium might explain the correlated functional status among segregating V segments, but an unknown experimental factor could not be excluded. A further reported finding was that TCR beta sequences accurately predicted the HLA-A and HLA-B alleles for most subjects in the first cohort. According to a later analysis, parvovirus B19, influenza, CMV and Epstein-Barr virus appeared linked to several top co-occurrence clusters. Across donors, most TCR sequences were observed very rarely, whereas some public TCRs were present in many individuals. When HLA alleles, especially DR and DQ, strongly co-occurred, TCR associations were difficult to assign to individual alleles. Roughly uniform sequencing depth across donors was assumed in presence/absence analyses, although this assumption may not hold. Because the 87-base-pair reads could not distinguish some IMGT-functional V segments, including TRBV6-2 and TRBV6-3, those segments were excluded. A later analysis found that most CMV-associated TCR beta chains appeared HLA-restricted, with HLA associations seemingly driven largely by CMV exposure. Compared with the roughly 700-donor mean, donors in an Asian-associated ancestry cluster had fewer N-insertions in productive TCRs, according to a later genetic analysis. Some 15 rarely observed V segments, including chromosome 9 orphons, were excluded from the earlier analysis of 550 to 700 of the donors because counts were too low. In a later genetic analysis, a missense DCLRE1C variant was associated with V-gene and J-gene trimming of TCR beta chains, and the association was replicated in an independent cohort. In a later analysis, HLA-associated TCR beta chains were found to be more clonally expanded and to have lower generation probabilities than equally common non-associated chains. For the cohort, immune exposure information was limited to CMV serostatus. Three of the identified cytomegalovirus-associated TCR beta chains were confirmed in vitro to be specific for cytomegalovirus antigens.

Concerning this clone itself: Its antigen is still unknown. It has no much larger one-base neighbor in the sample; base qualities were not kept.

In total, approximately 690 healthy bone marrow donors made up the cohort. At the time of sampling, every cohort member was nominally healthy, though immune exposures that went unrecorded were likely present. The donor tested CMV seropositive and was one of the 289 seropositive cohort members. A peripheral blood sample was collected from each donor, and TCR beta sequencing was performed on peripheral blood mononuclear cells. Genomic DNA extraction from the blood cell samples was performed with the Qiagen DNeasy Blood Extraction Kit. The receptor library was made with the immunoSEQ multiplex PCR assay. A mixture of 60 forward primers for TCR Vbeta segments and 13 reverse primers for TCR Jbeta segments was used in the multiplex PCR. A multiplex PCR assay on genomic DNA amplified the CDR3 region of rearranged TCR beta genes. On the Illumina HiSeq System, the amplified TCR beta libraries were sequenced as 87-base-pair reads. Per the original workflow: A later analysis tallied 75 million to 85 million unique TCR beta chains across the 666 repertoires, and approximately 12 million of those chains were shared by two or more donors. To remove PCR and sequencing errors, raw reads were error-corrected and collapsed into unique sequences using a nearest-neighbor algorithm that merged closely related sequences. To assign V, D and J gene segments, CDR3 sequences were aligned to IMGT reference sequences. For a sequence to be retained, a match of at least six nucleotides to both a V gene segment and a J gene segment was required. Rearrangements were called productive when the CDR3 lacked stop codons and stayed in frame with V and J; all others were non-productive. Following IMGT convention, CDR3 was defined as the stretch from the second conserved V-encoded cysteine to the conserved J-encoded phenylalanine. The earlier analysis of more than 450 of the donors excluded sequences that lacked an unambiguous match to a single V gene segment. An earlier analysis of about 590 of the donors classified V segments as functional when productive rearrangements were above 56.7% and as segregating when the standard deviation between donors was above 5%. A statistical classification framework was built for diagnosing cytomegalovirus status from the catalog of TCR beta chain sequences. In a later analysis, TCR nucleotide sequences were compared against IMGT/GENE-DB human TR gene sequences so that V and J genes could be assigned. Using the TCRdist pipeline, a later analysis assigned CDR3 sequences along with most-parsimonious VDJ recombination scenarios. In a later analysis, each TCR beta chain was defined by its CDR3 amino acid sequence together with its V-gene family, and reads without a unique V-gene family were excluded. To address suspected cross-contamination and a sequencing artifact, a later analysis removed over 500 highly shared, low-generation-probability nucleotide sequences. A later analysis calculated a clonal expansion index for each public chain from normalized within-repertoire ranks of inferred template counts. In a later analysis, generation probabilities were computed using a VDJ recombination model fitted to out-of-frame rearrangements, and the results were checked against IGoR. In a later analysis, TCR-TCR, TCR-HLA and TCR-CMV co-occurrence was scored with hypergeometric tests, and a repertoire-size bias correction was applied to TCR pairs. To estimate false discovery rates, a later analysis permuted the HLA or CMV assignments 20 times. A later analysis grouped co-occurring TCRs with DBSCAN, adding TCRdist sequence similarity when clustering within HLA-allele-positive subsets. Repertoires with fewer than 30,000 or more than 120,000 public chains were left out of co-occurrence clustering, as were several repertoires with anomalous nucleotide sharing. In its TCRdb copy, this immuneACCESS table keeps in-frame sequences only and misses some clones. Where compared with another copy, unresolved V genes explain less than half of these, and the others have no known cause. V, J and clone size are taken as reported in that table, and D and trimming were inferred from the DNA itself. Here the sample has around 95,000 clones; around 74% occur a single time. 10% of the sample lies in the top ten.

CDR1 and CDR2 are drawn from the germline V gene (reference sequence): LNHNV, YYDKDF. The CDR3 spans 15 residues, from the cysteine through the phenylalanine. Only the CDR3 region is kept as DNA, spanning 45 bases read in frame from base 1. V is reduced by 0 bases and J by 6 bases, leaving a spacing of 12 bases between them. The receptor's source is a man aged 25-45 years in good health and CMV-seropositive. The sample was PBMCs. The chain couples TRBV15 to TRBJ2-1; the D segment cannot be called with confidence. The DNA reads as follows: TGTGCCACCAGCAGAGAATTAGGTGGCGGCAATGAGCAGTTCTTC. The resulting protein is CATSRELGGGNEQFF.